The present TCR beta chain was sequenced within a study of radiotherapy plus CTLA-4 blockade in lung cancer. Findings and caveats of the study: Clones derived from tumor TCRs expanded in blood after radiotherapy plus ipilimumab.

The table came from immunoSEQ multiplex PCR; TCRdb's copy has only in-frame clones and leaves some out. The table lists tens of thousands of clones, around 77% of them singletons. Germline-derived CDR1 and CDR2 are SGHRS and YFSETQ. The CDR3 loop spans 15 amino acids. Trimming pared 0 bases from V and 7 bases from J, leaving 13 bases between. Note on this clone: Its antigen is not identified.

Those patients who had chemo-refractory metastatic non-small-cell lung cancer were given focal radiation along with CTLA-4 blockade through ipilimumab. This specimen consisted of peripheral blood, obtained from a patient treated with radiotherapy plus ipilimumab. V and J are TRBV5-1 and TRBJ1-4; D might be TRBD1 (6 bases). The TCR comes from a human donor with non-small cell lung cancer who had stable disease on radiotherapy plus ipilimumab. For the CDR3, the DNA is TGCGCCAGCAGCTTGGACAGGGTGGGAGGTGAAAAACTGTTTTTT. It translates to CASSLDRVGGEKLFF.